This T cell receptor beta chain was identified in a study of cytomegalovirus exposure and HLA in healthy donors. Primers included in the PCR were 60 Vbeta and 13 Jbeta primers. Sequencing used immunoSEQ multiplex PCR; TCRdb keeps in-frame clones, though not all of them. The data show 160,000 or so clones, with 75% to 90% seen just once and less than 2% held by the top ten. The sequencing input was PBMCs. The sequence was obtained from a woman younger than 35 in good health and CMV-seronegative.

In DNA, the CDR3 is TGTGCCAGCAGTCGCCGGGACAGAGAATACGTTTATGGCTACACCTTC. Its translation is CASSRRDREYVYGYTF. This chain joins TRBV27 and TRBJ1-2, with 7 nucleotides matching TRBD1. Germline CDR1 MNHEY, CDR2 SMNVEV (reference sequence). V dropped 5 bases and J dropped 5; count of bases not matched to a gene: 14. The CDR3 loop spans 16 amino acids.